Listed here is a single T cell receptor (beta chain). The antigen is not known. Measured with immunoSEQ multiplex PCR; TCRdb has only the in-frame clones, and not every one. The sample shows roughly 150,000 clones, about four fifths of them seen only once. The sample belongs to a study of T cell responses to AZD1222 COVID-19 vaccine. Overall study: Some second doses came at about 4 weeks and others at about 12 weeks; these were pooled. General study findings and limits: Compared with day 0, the breadth and depth of the Spike-specific TCR repertoire rose significantly after two doses of AZD1222.

There are 15 residues in the CDR3. CDR1 SGHRS and CDR2 YFSETQ come from the germline V gene. Trimming took 4 bases from V and 4 from J; bases not matched to a gene: 7. This chain uses TRBV5-1 with TRBJ2-7, with 11 nucleotides matching TRBD1. The sequence was obtained from an adult in good health. The material was peripheral blood, obtained on day 0 of AZD1222 vaccination. CDR3 sequence: CASSPGQGARYEQYF. The CDR3 DNA follows: TGCGCCAGCAGCCCCGGACAGGGGGCGAGGTACGAGCAGTACTTC.